The 17 T cell receptor beta chains presented below share a single source sample, sequenced in a study of shared clonotypes between healthy human individuals. TCRdb's table, derived via immunoSEQ multiplex PCR, lists solely in-frame clones and lacks some. The data contain roughly 2,500,000 clones, 93% of them singletons. The sequenced sample consisted of naive CD4+ T cells from PBMCs. Regarding subset: CD45RA+ positively selected. The receptor set was obtained from a man younger than 35 in good health. Some clones in this sample may be carry-over from other donors' samples.

This rearrangement joins TRBV25-1 to TRBJ2-2, with 10 bases that match TRBD1. V gave up 7 bases and J gave up 7 bases; unmatched junction bases: 9. This CDR3 is 15 amino acids long. Germline CDR1 is MGHDK and CDR2 is SYGVNS. This CDR3 reads CASTLTGTGDGELFF. The CDR3 DNA is TGTGCCAGCACCCTGACCGGGACAGGGGACGGGGAGCTGTTTTTT.

The V call is TRBV5-1, the J call TRBJ1-3; TRBD1 might be the D (5 bases). Germline V CDR1 and CDR2: SGHRS, YFSETQ. V was clipped by 0 bases and J by 2 bases, with 12 bases between them. This CDR3 region has 16 residues. The CDR3 reads CASSLAAGGAGNTIYF. CDR3 nucleotide sequence: TGCGCCAGCAGCTTGGCTGCGGGGGGAGCTGGAAACACCATATATTTT.

The V call is TRBV28, the J call TRBJ1-2; D not resolved. V was cut by 5 bases and J by 8 bases, with 18 bases left in between. This CDR3 contains 14 residues. Per the germline V gene, CDR1 is MDHEN and CDR2 is SYDVKM. The CDR3 region is CASSVAPFLGGYTF. CDR3 in DNA: TGTGCCAGCAGTGTGGCCCCCTTCCTCGGAGGCTACACCTTC.

The J gene is TRBJ1-5, the V gene TRBV6-5; D is unclear. The length of the CDR3 is 16 residues. The germline V gene encodes CDR1 MNHEY and CDR2 SVGAGI. Trimming shortened V by 0 bases and J by 4 bases, and 13 bases separated the two germline ends. CDR3: CASSYSEREKNQPQHF. In nucleotides, the CDR3 is TGTGCCAGCAGTTACTCCGAGAGGGAGAAGAATCAGCCCCAGCATTTT.

The V call is TRBV2, the J call TRBJ1-2; no clear D. Trimming cost V 7 bases and J 5 bases, with 8 bases left between them. From germline, CDR1 is SNHLY and CDR2 FYNNEI. The CDR3 is 11 residues long. The CDR3 is CASTTGYGYTF. The CDR3 nucleotides read TGTGCCAGCACAACGGGGTATGGCTACACCTTC.

With respect to this clone: The same CDR3 can be traced to other DNA sequences in this sample. The V and J genes are TRBV6-1 and TRBJ2-2; D is unresolved. The CDR3 is 11 amino acids. The V gene's germline CDR1 is MNHNS and CDR2 SASEGT. V was trimmed by 6 bases and J by 4 bases, leaving 3 bases between them. CDR3 bases: TGTGCCAGCAGATCCACCGGGGAGCTGTTTTTT. Encoded protein: CASRSTGELFF.

This chain connects TRBV2 to TRBJ1-4, with 7 bases that match TRBD1. From germline, CDR1 is SNHLY and CDR2 FYNNEI. Trimming at V came to 6 bases and at J to 4 bases, leaving 5 bases not matched to a gene. The CDR3 spans 14 residues. The CDR3 is CASSGGGSNEKLFF. For the CDR3, the DNA is TGTGCCAGCAGCGGAGGGGGCAGTAATGAAAAACTGTTTTTT.

The chain has TRBV4-3 and TRBJ2-7, with D unclear. This CDR3 has 16 residues. Between the trimmed V and J ends, which lost 0 bases and 6 bases, there was a span of 18 bases. The V gene's germline CDR1 is LGHNA and CDR2 YSLEER. In nucleotides, the CDR3 is TGCGCCAGCAGCCAAGACTTACCCACAGCTCAGCGCGAGCAGTACTTC. It codes for CASSQDLPTAQREQYF.

In its sample, this clone was seen once. V gene TRBV18 combines with J gene TRBJ2-7; possibly TRBD2 for D (6 bases). This CDR3 region has 13 residues. Deletions cut 2 bases from V and 6 bases from J, with 11 bases between. Germline V gene sequence: CDR1 KGHSH, CDR2 LQKENI. The chain's CDR3 is CASSPGPSAEQYF. CDR3 coding DNA: TGTGCCAGCTCACCAGGGCCTAGCGCCGAGCAGTACTTC.

This chain connects TRBV9 to TRBJ2-1, with a tentative D call TRBD1 (5 bases). The CDR3 has 15 residues. V lost 1 base to trimming and J lost 3 bases, with 11 bases between them. Germline loops: CDR1 SGDLS, CDR2 YYNGEE. The CDR3 bases are TGTGCCAGCAGCGTACAGGGCGGCCACTACAATGAGCAGTTCTTC. Translating it yields CASSVQGGHYNEQFF.

In its sample, this clone was seen once. V and J are TRBV7-3 and TRBJ2-2; 13 bases match TRBD2. Trimming at V came to 5 bases and at J to 7 bases, leaving 22 bases not matched to a gene. This CDR3 is built from 21 residues. The germline V gene has CDR1 SGHTA and CDR2 FQGTGA. The CDR3 protein is CASSTQAPGTSGTGLGGELFF. The CDR3 DNA is TGTGCCAGCAGCACTCAGGCTCCCGGGACTAGCGGGACAGGGCTAGGCGGGGAGCTGTTTTTT.

The chain joins TRBV18 to TRBJ2-3; D unresolved. The CDR3 loop spans 17 amino acids. Trimming left V 4 bases short and J 1 base short, with 18 bases between. Germline V gene lookup returns CDR1 KGHSH and CDR2 LQKENI. CDR3 DNA: TGTGCCAGCTCACTCTCAGTGAGGAGCTTCCGCACAGATACGCAGTATTTT. Translated, it gives CASSLSVRSFRTDTQYF.

The chain carries TRBV27 and TRBJ1-5; 9 nucleotides match TRBD1. J was trimmed by 9 bases and V by 6 bases; bases with no gene match: 15. There are 16 residues in the CDR3. CDR1 and CDR2 from the germline V gene are MNHEY and SMNVEV (reference sequence). The DNA for the CDR3 is TGTGCCAGCAGGGCCGGGACAGGGCCATCCGGGCGGCCCCAGCATTTT. Translated, it gives CASRAGTGPSGRPQHF.

The V call is TRBV7-2, the J call TRBJ2-7, with 7 bases fitting TRBD2. The CDR3 is made up of 14 amino acids. From germline, CDR1 is SGHTA and CDR2 FQGNSA. Trimming took 2 bases from V and 2 from J; bases not matched to a gene: 3. CDR3 sequence: CASSLRREAYEQYF. The CDR3 nucleotides read TGTGCCAGCAGCTTAAGACGGGAGGCCTACGAGCAGTACTTC.

V is TRBV5-1 and J is TRBJ1-2; 7 nucleotides agree with TRBD1. V lost 2 bases, J lost 2 bases, and 3 bases stayed unmatched. Germline V CDR1 and CDR2: SGHRS, YFSETQ. The CDR3 loop spans 14 amino acids. The CDR3 DNA sequence: TGCGCCAGCAGCTTTAGACAGGGAAACTATGGCTACACCTTC. It yields the protein CASSFRQGNYGYTF.

This chain uses TRBV6-5 with TRBJ1-2; no clear D. The germline V gene has CDR1 MNHEY and CDR2 SVGAGI. This CDR3 has 12 residues. The V end lost 6 bases, the J end lost 2 bases, and 7 bases lay between the germline ends. The CDR3 DNA is TGTGCCAGCAGACAGAGCAACTATGGCTACACCTTC. It translates to CASRQSNYGYTF.

The gene calls are TRBV4-3 and TRBJ2-1, with D possibly being TRBD2 (6 bases). CDR1 LGHNA and CDR2 YSLEER come from the germline V gene. The length of the CDR3 is 17 residues. The germline V and J ends were trimmed by 4 bases and 8 bases, with 24 bases remaining between them. The DNA for the CDR3 is TGCGCCAGCAGCCGAGGAGGGGCCGCCACCCAGCGCGATGAGCAGTTCTTC. Translation gives CASSRGGAATQRDEQFF.